This T cell receptor (beta chain) is from a study of monozygotic twins with inflammatory bowel disease. TCRdb re-analyzed the 5' RACE reads; it lists each CDR3 protein once, without DNA. This listing includes some 200,000 distinct CDR3 sequences. The CDR3 is 14 amino acids. The germline V gene has CDR1 LNHDA and CDR2 SQIVND (reference sequence). This TCR was recovered from a human donor with ulcerative colitis or Crohn's disease, or a healthy co-twin of an affected twin (not recorded which). This rearrangement joins TRBV19 to TRBJ2-1; the D gene TCRdb calls, TRBD1, cannot be checked with no DNA. The sequenced sample was blood. The CDR3 loop reads CASSIGGQGNEQFF.